This TCR beta chain was sequenced in a study of identical twins listed by TCRdb under 2016. Background on the whole study: TCR alpha and beta repertoires from monozygotic twins, unrelated adults of various ages and cord blood were deep-sequenced to test whether fetal clonotypes persist. To rule out contamination, replicate twin experiments were performed at different times with different library preparation protocols. General study outcomes and caveats: Because the same donors could not be followed over many years, conclusions were based on cross-sectional statistical analysis. Compared with coincidental sharing between unrelated individuals, an excess of low generation-probability sequences was observed among out-of-frame TCR alpha sequences shared between twins. Excess twin sharing in beta out-of-frame sequences was weaker because fewer shared sequences lowered the signal-to-noise ratio. In monozygotic twins, recombination models systematically underestimated out-of-frame TCR alpha sharing, but the models matched the sharing seen between unrelated individuals. Abundant cord blood beta clonotypes carried fewer insertions; young adult naive repertoires showed a weaker similar trend, while memory repertoires showed none. Zero-insertion analyses could be partly confounded by invariant T cells such as MAIT and iNKT, though diverse VJ usage argued against such confounding for most clonotypes.

CDR1 and CDR2 were assigned from the germline V gene as SGHTA and FQGNSA. V is cut by 7 bases and J by 6 bases, and the space between the germline ends is 10 bases. From cysteine to phenylalanine, the CDR3 is 12 amino acids long. Only the CDR3 portion is preserved as DNA: 36 bases, with reading frame beginning at the first base. The receptor library was made with 5' RACE. Sequencing was carried out with an Illumina HiSeq 2000. A universal primer binding site was introduced by template switching, and a unique molecular identifier was present in the final cDNA, enabling accurate counting of TCR cDNA molecules. Specific primers in the conserved constant-segment region were used to synthesize first-strand cDNA for TCR alpha and beta chains. Each cDNA library was double barcoded, with a SMART-Mk sample barcode plus Illumina barcodes, to control for contamination. TruSeq adapter sequences along with Illumina sample barcodes were introduced in two successive PCR steps. The TCR alpha and beta cDNA libraries were sequenced on the Illumina HiSeq platform using custom primers. Under the source paper's analysis protocol: MiGEC processed the raw reads to extract unique molecular identifiers, while MiXCR was used to determine the CDR3 positions. Recombination models were inferred per individual with the repgenHMM and IGoR tools using an EM algorithm. The tcR package in R was used for shared clonotype analysis, with sharing normalized by the product of cloneset sizes. To study raw recombination free of thymic and clonal selection effects, out-of-frame nonproductive sequences were analyzed. TCRdb cleaned the public reads at Q25 with fastp, built clones with MiXCR and kept in-frame beta chains. Rows with a matching CDR3 protein are joined into one entry that keeps the most common DNA and genes. The V and J calls here are based on TCRdb, not the publication. For this sample there are hundreds of thousands of distinct CDR3 sequences; roughly 18% appear just once. In total, the top ten clones hold around 14% of the sample.

Every donor in the study was a healthy Caucasian. Three pairs of female monozygotic twins, all aged about 18 to 30 years, were included in the twin cohort. The RNA used for TCR libraries was isolated from peripheral blood mononuclear cells. This clonotype was counted only a few times. Its antigen remains undetermined. Base qualities were left out, and no much larger clone turns up one base away. Separately, the same data were catalogued under a study of T cells expressing NK-cell markers. That second report states: Three sorted T-cell subsets (CD3+CD56+NKG2C+, CD3+CD56+NKG2C- and CD3+CD56-NKG2C+) from seven to nine donors had their TCR beta-chain repertoires profiled. Among the eight sequenced donors, seven were HCMV-seropositive and one was HCMV-seronegative. To restrict sorting to alphabetaTCR-expressing T cells, an anti-gammadeltaTCR antibody was added in several experiments. For six donors, the dominant CD3+CD56+NKG2C+ clonotypes were among the top 10 CD8+ clonotypes and accounted for roughly 1.0-7.5% of CD8+ T cells. Those dominant clonotypes were again the most abundant among CD3+CD56-NKG2C+ cells in a handful of donors, at about 25-60.1%. Whether the expanded NKG2C-expressing T cell clones were specific for HCMV antigens remained unclear. The eight sequenced donors were randomly selected healthy volunteers, three men and five women. HCMV-specific IgG was detected in serum with a commercial ELISA kit to determine HCMV serostatus. For over 5 donors, bulk peripheral blood T-cell repertoires were additionally sequenced from unsorted PBMC. MIGEC handled demultiplexing of the reads and grouping by UMI, while MiTCR was used to assemble and quantify clonotypes. Only TCR cDNA sequences supported by at least two reads were kept to exclude erroneous sequences. The tcR package was used for downstream repertoire analysis, and clonotypes were matched across fractions by CDR3 nucleotide sequence plus V segment. VDJmatch was used to annotate antigen specificity against VDJdb, with one amino acid substitution in CDR3 permitted.

Input material: PBMCs. Recombination connected TRBV7-2 to TRBJ2-1; possibly the D gene is TRBD1, per 5 matching bases. The origin of this receptor is a woman between 18 and 30 years old in good health. The sequenced DNA is TGTGCCAGCAACAAGGGGCTCAATGAGCAGTTCTTC. Translated, this gives CASNKGLNEQFF.